This T cell receptor beta chain was identified during a study of T cell responses to AZD1222 COVID-19 vaccine. Sequenced by immunoSEQ multiplex PCR; TCRdb stores in-frame clones only, minus some. The sample consists of 150,000 or so clones, roughly nine tenths of them appearing once. The CDR3 totals 13 residues. Trimming cost V 8 bases and J 5 bases; bases outside gene matches: 2. From germline, CDR1 is MDHEN and CDR2 SYDVKM. The receptor was derived from an adult in good health. The sample was peripheral blood, taken on day 0 of AZD1222 vaccination. V and J are TRBV28 and TRBJ1-5, with 11 bases fitting TRBD1. The CDR3 DNA sequence: TGTGCCAGCGAGGACAGGGGGCATCAGCCCCAGCATTTT. Its protein is CASEDRGHQPQHF.